The 14 T cell receptor beta chains in this list originate from one sample, sequenced in a study of cytomegalovirus exposure and HLA in healthy donors. The PCR was carried out with 60 Vbeta primers and 13 Jbeta primers. The method was immunoSEQ multiplex PCR; TCRdb's version includes in-frame clones alone and lacks a portion of them. The sample has 55,000 to 85,000 clones; 55% to 80% are singletons. The sample comprised PBMCs. The receptors shown here come from a woman aged 50 to 60 in good health and CMV-seronegative.

The rearrangement uses TRBV2 and TRBJ2-5, with D perhaps TRBD1 (6 bases). The CDR3 has 14 amino acids. Trimming pared 3 bases from V and 4 bases from J, leaving 12 bases between. Germline assignment: CDR1 SNHLY and CDR2 FYNNEI. The CDR3 bases are TGTGCCAGCAGTGACGGGACATCGGTAGAGACCCAGTACTTC. Amino acid sequence: CASSDGTSVETQYF.

The V and J genes are TRBV10-3 and TRBJ2-7, with D maybe TRBD2 (5 bases). CDR1 ENHRY and CDR2 SYGVKD come from the germline V gene. The V end lost 6 bases, the J end lost 1 base, and 13 bases lay between the germline ends. This CDR3 has 14 amino acids. The CDR3 sequence is CAIRFAADSYEQYF. The CDR3, as DNA: TGTGCCATCAGGTTTGCAGCGGATTCCTACGAGCAGTACTTC.

V usage is TRBV6-6 and J usage is TRBJ1-2, with D possibly TRBD1 on 5 matching bases. The CDR3 totals 15 residues. Between the trimmed V and J ends, which lost 2 bases and 0 bases, there was a span of 10 bases. Per germline, CDR1 MNHNY and CDR2 SVGAGI (reference sequence). CDR3 residues: CASSYIQGSNYGYTF. The CDR3 region has the DNA TGTGCCAGCAGTTACATTCAGGGCTCTAACTATGGCTACACCTTC.

V usage is TRBV5-4 and J usage is TRBJ2-1, with D hard to call. The germline gives CDR1 SGHNT, CDR2 YYREEE (reference sequence). The CDR3 extends over 14 amino acids. Trimming cost V 6 bases and J 0 bases, with 10 bases left between them. In DNA form, the CDR3 reads TGTGCCAGCACCCTGCCGAGCTCCTACAATGAGCAGTTCTTC. It yields the protein CASTLPSSYNEQFF.

The CDR3 protein is CSVDQGLNTEAFF. CDR3 coding DNA: TGCAGCGTTGATCAGGGCCTGAACACTGAAGCTTTCTTT. The V gene is TRBV29-1, the J gene TRBJ1-1, with D perhaps matching TRBD1 (5 bases). The V and J ends lost 3 bases and 0 bases respectively, with 8 bases between them. Germline CDR1 and CDR2: SQVTM and ANQGSEA. The CDR3 length is 13 residues.

V is TRBV4-1 and J is TRBJ2-7, with a possible D match to TRBD2 (6 bases). This CDR3 has 13 amino acids. The V end was cut by 4 bases, the J end by 2 bases, with 9 bases between. Looked up from germline, CDR1 is MGHRA and CDR2 is YSYEKL. DNA of the CDR3: TGCGCCAGCAGCCTTAGCGGTACCTACGAGCAGTACTTC. It codes for CASSLSGTYEQYF.

This chain joins TRBV28 and TRBJ2-7, with 7 bases aligning to TRBD1. V dropped 8 bases and J dropped 5; count of bases not matched to a gene: 12. The CDR3 contains 14 residues. The germline V gene has CDR1 MDHEN and CDR2 SYDVKM. The CDR3 spells CASDPRQGVHEQYF. The CDR3 region has the DNA TGTGCCAGCGACCCCCGACAGGGAGTCCACGAGCAGTACTTC.

The V and J genes are TRBV7-9 and TRBJ1-3; a possible D gene is TRBD1 (5 bases). The ends were cut back, 5 bases at V and 8 bases at J, with 22 bases in the middle. Germline assignment: CDR1 SEHNR and CDR2 FQNEAQ (reference sequence). CDR3 length: 16 residues. CDR3: CASSRYGAGRGDTIYF. The CDR3, as DNA: TGTGCCAGCAGCCGATACGGGGCAGGGCGCGGGGACACCATATATTTT. Based on the CDR3 plus reference TRBV7-9 and TRBJ1-3, the full variable domain is DTGVSQNPRHKITKRGQNVTFRCDPISEHNRLYWYRQTLGQGPEFLTYFQNEAQLEKSRLLSDRFSAERPKGSFSTLEIQRTEQGDSAMYLCASSRYGAGRGDTIYFGEGSWLTVV.

V is TRBV11-2 and J is TRBJ2-7, with a tentative D call TRBD1 (5 bases). The germline V gene has CDR1 SGHAT and CDR2 FQNNGV. With 7 bases removed from V and 2 bases from J, the gap between germline ends came to 12 bases. The CDR3 consists of 13 residues. For the CDR3, the DNA is TGTGCCAGCACCAATCAGGGTCCCTACGAGCAGTACTTC. Encoded protein: CASTNQGPYEQYF.

The gene calls are TRBV15 and TRBJ1-2; TRBD1 matches 7 bases. Germline V gene lookup returns CDR1 LNHNV and CDR2 YYDKDF (reference sequence). J lost 8 bases, V lost 3 bases, and 9 bases had no gene match. The CDR3 spans 14 residues. CDR3 in amino acids: CATSREQGLWGYTF. Written as DNA, the CDR3 is TGTGCCACCAGCAGGGAACAGGGGCTTTGGGGCTACACCTTC.

This chain connects TRBV7-9 to TRBJ2-5; 11 bases fit TRBD2. CDR1 is SEHNR and CDR2 is FQNEAQ in the germline V gene (reference sequence). J was trimmed by 3 bases and V by 8 bases; bases with no gene match: 2. The CDR3 has 13 amino acids. CDR3 in amino acids: CASEGLAEETQYF. The CDR3 DNA follows: TGTGCCAGCGAGGGACTAGCGGAAGAGACCCAGTACTTC.

The chain recombines TRBV15 with TRBJ1-1, with TRBD1 matching 7 bases. The junction had 0 bases not matched to a gene; V was cut back by 0 bases and J by 5 bases. Germline V gene data show CDR1 as LNHNV and CDR2 as YYDKDF (reference sequence). The CDR3 contains 13 residues. The CDR3, as DNA: TGTGCCACCAGCAGAGAGACAGGGACTGAAGCTTTCTTT. Translating gives CATSRETGTEAFF.

The gene calls are TRBV25-1 and TRBJ2-7; a weak D match, TRBD1 (5 bases). CDR1 MGHDK and CDR2 SYGVNS come from the germline V gene. The CDR3 is 15 residues long. The V and J ends lost 1 base and 5 bases respectively, with 15 bases between them. The CDR3: CASSESQGGIHEQYF. In DNA, the CDR3 is TGTGCCAGCAGTGAATCGCAGGGTGGGATCCACGAGCAGTACTTC.

V is TRBV4-3 and J is TRBJ2-3, with 8 positions matching TRBD1. CDR1 is LGHNA, CDR2 YSLEER, per germline. V lost 2 bases to trimming and J lost 5 bases; unmatched junction nucleotides: 6. The CDR3 runs 15 residues. DNA for the CDR3: TGCGCCAGCAGCCAACAGGGGGCGATGGGAGATACGCAGTATTTT. This encodes CASSQQGAMGDTQYF.